The next 28 T cell receptor beta chains were all read from a single sample in a study of OX40 agonist ivuxolimab in advanced cancers. Assay used: immunoSEQ multiplex PCR; TCRdb lists only in-frame clones, some missing. The sample lists some 90,000 clones, about 92% seen once, with 3% to 4% in the top ten. Material: CD4+ or CD8+ T cells sorted from blood, obtained in a trial of the OX40 agonist ivuxolimab. These receptors were collected from an adult with an advanced solid tumor such as melanoma, head and neck, liver or kidney cancer.

The chain employs TRBV4-2 and TRBJ2-1; 7 bases map to TRBD1. After removal of 2 bases from V and 7 bases from J, the junction contained 5 bases not matched to a gene. Germline CDR1 and CDR2: LGHNA and YNFKEQ. CDR3 length equals 14 residues. The CDR3 reads CASSQPGQKNEQFF. Written as DNA, the CDR3 is TGTGCCAGCAGCCAACCGGGACAGAAAAATGAGCAGTTCTTC.

The chain links TRBV19 to TRBJ2-1; 12 bases are a match to TRBD2. Germline lookup yields CDR1 LNHDA and CDR2 SQIVND (reference sequence). J gave up 9 bases and V 10 bases, and 13 bases lay outside the gene matches. The CDR3 spans 15 residues. The DNA for the CDR3 is TGTGCCACCAAAAGGGCTAGCGGGGGGGTAAGTGAGCAGTTCTTC. Its translation: CATKRASGGVSEQFF.

J is TRBJ2-7 and V is TRBV7-3; 8 nucleotides match TRBD1. Germline values: CDR1 SGHTA, CDR2 FQGTGA. V was clipped by 1 base and J by 5 bases; unmatched bases: 7. The CDR3 is 15 amino acids. The CDR3 is CASSLNGVTGDEQYF. CDR3 in DNA: TGTGCCAGCAGCTTAAACGGGGTGACAGGGGACGAGCAGTACTTC.

The chain uses TRBV28 and TRBJ2-7; D is perhaps TRBD1 (6 bases). Trimming shortened V by 8 bases and J by 2 bases, and 13 bases separated the two germline ends. The CDR3 loop spans 13 amino acids. Germline-derived CDR1 and CDR2 are MDHEN and SYDVKM. This CDR3 reads CASCSTGTYEQYF. The CDR3 bases are TGTGCCAGCTGCTCCACAGGGACCTACGAGCAGTACTTC.

The V call is TRBV19, the J call TRBJ2-4; 10 positions agree with TRBD1. This CDR3 region has 15 residues. V trimming: 5 bases; J trimming: 6 bases; junction bases outside the gene matches: 7. CDR1 LNHDA and CDR2 SQIVND come from the germline V gene (reference sequence). The DNA for the CDR3 is TGTGCCAGTAGTCCCGGGACAGGGGCGGGAAACATTCAGTACTTC. Translating gives CASSPGTGAGNIQYF.

The chain joins TRBV13 to TRBJ2-4; either TRBD1 or TRBD2 may fit D (6 bases each). Per the germline V gene, CDR1 is PRHDT and CDR2 is FYEKMQ (reference sequence). Trimming cost V 5 bases and J 1 base, with 15 bases left between them. CDR3 size: 16 residues. The CDR3 DNA is TGTGCCAGCAGCGCCGACGGGGGCGAGGCCAAAAACATTCAGTACTTC. It yields the protein CASSADGGEAKNIQYF.

The chain joins TRBV4-1 to TRBJ2-1; TRBD1 matches at 8 bases. Trimming removed 0 bases from V and 7 bases from J; junction bases left unmatched: 17. The CDR3 contains 19 residues. From germline, CDR1 is MGHRA and CDR2 YSYEKL. In nucleotides, the CDR3 is TGCGCCAGCAGCCAAGAGGACAGGGCCAGATTAGCTTACATGAATGAGCAGTTCTTC. Translated: CASSQEDRARLAYMNEQFF.

This rearrangement joins TRBV7-6 to TRBJ2-1, with D possibly matching TRBD1 (5 bases). With 0 bases removed from V and 9 bases from J, the gap between germline ends came to 6 bases. CDR1 SGHVS and CDR2 FNYEAQ come from the germline V gene. This CDR3 comprises 12 residues. The DNA for the CDR3 is TGTGCCAGCAGCTTAGCAGGGGTTGAGCAGTTCTTC. Its protein is CASSLAGVEQFF.

V gene TRBV4-2 combines with J gene TRBJ2-1; 7 bases are a match to TRBD2. Losses at the gene ends were 0 bases for V and 5 bases for J; bases not matched to a gene: 4. Germline values: CDR1 LGHNA, CDR2 YNFKEQ. The CDR3 runs to 15 residues. DNA for the CDR3: TGTGCCAGCAGCCAAGAGGCGGGAGTCAACAATGAGCAGTTCTTC. It is translated as CASSQEAGVNNEQFF.

V gene TRBV10-3 combines with J gene TRBJ2-3; 8 nucleotides agree with TRBD2. Germline-derived CDR1 and CDR2 are ENHRY and SYGVKD. The junction had 10 bases not matched to a gene; V was cut back by 3 bases and J by 2 bases. The CDR3 is made up of 17 amino acids. The CDR3, as DNA: TGTGCCATCAGTGATCCGGGGGGGCCCGCAATCACAGATACGCAGTATTTT. Amino acids: CAISDPGGPAITDTQYF.

The chain carries TRBV18 and TRBJ2-7, with D unresolved. Germline values: CDR1 KGHSH, CDR2 LQKENI. The V end lost 3 bases, the J end lost 3 bases, and 12 bases lay between the germline ends. The CDR3 totals 14 residues. This chain's CDR3 is CASSPDFGDYEQYF. CDR3 DNA: TGTGCCAGCTCACCTGATTTTGGAGACTACGAGCAGTACTTC.

This chain joins TRBV19 and TRBJ2-7, with D hard to call. This CDR3 comprises 13 residues. V lost 5 bases, J lost 7 bases, and 15 bases lay in between. In germline, CDR1 is LNHDA, CDR2 SQIVND (reference sequence). The CDR3 sequence: CASSASASNEQYF. CDR3 in DNA: TGTGCCAGTAGTGCCTCGGCCTCTAATGAGCAGTACTTC.

V and J are TRBV7-2 and TRBJ2-7, with unresolved D. Germline V lookup: CDR1 SGHTA, CDR2 FQGNSA. This CDR3 region has 13 residues. V dropped 1 base and J dropped 2 bases, with 6 bases sitting between them. The CDR3 loop reads CASSLGIPYEQYF. The CDR3 nucleotides read TGTGCCAGCAGCTTAGGCATCCCCTACGAGCAGTACTTC.

This rearrangement joins TRBV4-3 to TRBJ1-2; TRBD1 agrees at 10 bases. This CDR3 spans 16 amino acids. V lost 0 bases, J lost 7 bases, and 8 bases stayed unmatched. The germline V gene has CDR1 LGHNA and CDR2 YSLEER. The CDR3 is CASSQDRDRGHGGYTF. The CDR3 DNA is TGCGCCAGCAGCCAAGATCGTGACAGGGGGCACGGTGGCTACACCTTC.

This clone was counted at least ten times. The V and J genes are TRBV11-2 and TRBJ2-2; 9 bases are shared with TRBD2. Germline-derived CDR1 and CDR2 are SGHAT and FQNNGV. The CDR3 is 17 amino acids. V gave up 1 base and J gave up 7 bases; unmatched junction bases: 10. The CDR3 spells CASSLVKGLAVYGELFF. For the CDR3, the DNA is TGTGCCAGCAGCTTAGTAAAGGGACTAGCAGTTTACGGGGAGCTGTTTTTT.

The gene calls are TRBV6-5 and TRBJ2-7; possible D gene TRBD1, 6 bases. Germline loops: CDR1 MNHEY, CDR2 SVGAGI. The CDR3 is made up of 15 amino acids. Deletions cut 0 bases from V and 0 bases from J, with 9 bases between. Written as DNA, the CDR3 is TGTGCCAGCAGTTACTCCCCGGACAGCTCCTACGAGCAGTACTTC. The encoded protein is CASSYSPDSSYEQYF.

CDR3 sequence: CASLRHLDSYEQYF. The CDR3 DNA reads as TGTGCCAGCCTTCGCCATTTGGATTCCTACGAGCAGTACTTC. This chain uses TRBV6-5 with TRBJ2-7, with unresolved D. The CDR3 has 14 residues. Looked up from germline, CDR1 is MNHEY and CDR2 is SVGAGI. V gave up 8 bases and J gave up 1 base, with 15 bases separating them.

This chain connects TRBV4-1 to TRBJ2-7; TRBD2 aligns across 10 bases. V shed 1 base, J shed 3 bases, and the junction held 3 bases outside the gene matches. The CDR3 is 15 residues long. Germline V CDR1 and CDR2: MGHRA, YSYEKL. CDR3 sequence: CASSQVTSGHYEQYF. DNA for the CDR3: TGCGCCAGCAGCCAAGTGACTAGCGGGCACTACGAGCAGTACTTC.

The chain carries TRBV18 and TRBJ2-1; no clear D. V lost 6 bases and J 3 bases, leaving 3 bases between the germline ends. The germline CDR1 and CDR2 sequences are KGHSH and LQKENI. The CDR3 has 11 amino acids. Here the CDR3 reads CASSDYNEQFF. The CDR3 DNA reads as TGTGCCAGCTCCGACTACAATGAGCAGTTCTTC. Using reference TRBV18 and TRBJ2-1 for the parts outside the CDR3, the full variable domain is NAGVMQNPRHLVRRRGQEARLRCSPMKGHSHVYWYRQLPEEGLKFMVYLQKENIIDESGMPKERFSAEFPKEGPSILRIQQVVRGDSAAYFCASSDYNEQFFGPGTRLTVL.

The chain combines TRBV19 with TRBJ2-1; D possibly corresponds to TRBD2 (5 bases). The CDR3 length is 14 residues. V dropped 5 bases and J dropped 5 bases, with 13 bases sitting between them. Germline V gives CDR1 LNHDA, CDR2 SQIVND (reference sequence). CDR3: CASSLSDGDNEQFF. The CDR3 DNA reads TGTGCCAGTAGTCTTTCGGACGGGGACAATGAGCAGTTCTTC. Based on the CDR3 plus reference TRBV19 and TRBJ2-1, the full variable domain is DGGITQSPKYLFRKEGQNVTLSCEQNLNHDAMYWYRQDPGQGLRLIYYSQIVNDFQKGDIAEGYSVSREKKESFPLTVTSAQKNPTAFYLCASSLSDGDNEQFFGPGTRLTVL.

This chain connects TRBV29-1 to TRBJ1-1; D perhaps matches TRBD1 (5 bases). Trimming took 4 bases from V and 4 from J, leaving 10 bases between them. The V gene's germline CDR1 is SQVTM and CDR2 ANQGSEA. The CDR3 length is 12 residues. The CDR3 region has the DNA TGCAGCGTTGTCTCGGGGCCCACTGAAGCTTTCTTT. As protein: CSVVSGPTEAFF. Supplemented by reference TRBV29-1 and TRBJ1-1, the full variable domain reads SAVISQKPSRDICQRGTSLTIQCQVDSQVTMMFWYRQQPGQSLTLIATANQGSEATYESGFVIDKFPISRPNLTFSTLTVSNMSPEDSSIYLCSVVSGPTEAFFGQGTRLTVV.

The V and J genes are TRBV7-9 and TRBJ2-7, with 10 positions matching TRBD2. This CDR3 comprises 15 residues. The germline gives CDR1 SEHNR, CDR2 FQNEAQ (reference sequence). The trim removed 6 bases at V and 5 bases at J, leaving 10 bases unmatched. The CDR3 is CASSFPGLASHEQYF. The CDR3 bases are TGTGCCAGCAGTTTTCCGGGACTAGCGTCCCACGAGCAGTACTTC.

This chain links TRBV10-2 with TRBJ2-7, with unresolved D. Germline CDR1 reads WSHSY; CDR2 reads SAAADI. The CDR3 consists of 13 residues. Trimming took off 3 bases at V and 0 bases at J, with 6 bases between the two ends. This CDR3 reads CASSDRLSYEQYF. The CDR3 nucleotides are TGCGCCAGCAGTGATCGACTCTCCTACGAGCAGTACTTC.

The chain carries TRBV30 and TRBJ1-1; D is perhaps TRBD1 (5 bases). Germline CDR1 and CDR2: GTSNPN and SVGIG (reference sequence). The V gene lost 3 bases and the J gene lost 8 bases, with 13 bases spanning the gap. CDR3 length equals 12 residues. CDR3 DNA: TGTGCCTGGAGGCCCGGGACCTCCGAAGCTTTCTTT. It specifies CAWRPGTSEAFF.

This rearrangement joins TRBV7-3 to TRBJ2-3, with D perhaps being TRBD1 or TRBD2 (5 bases each). The germline V gene has CDR1 SGHTA and CDR2 FQGTGA. This CDR3 has 16 residues. V lost 5 bases and J 0 bases, leaving 15 bases between the germline ends. This CDR3 reads CASSPGPGPSTDTQYF. The CDR3 DNA reads as TGTGCCAGCAGCCCCGGACCGGGACCTAGCACAGATACGCAGTATTTT.

The gene calls are TRBV27 and TRBJ1-1; unclear D gene. The CDR3 has 15 amino acids. The germline V gene has CDR1 MNHEY and CDR2 SMNVEV (reference sequence). Deletions cut 2 bases from V and 2 bases from J, with 12 bases between. For the CDR3, the DNA is TGTGCCAGCAGTTTAGTGCCCGGAGGAAACACTGAAGCTTTCTTT. It yields the protein CASSLVPGGNTEAFF.

V is TRBV27 and J is TRBJ2-1; 7 nucleotides match TRBD2. Germline CDR1 is MNHEY and CDR2 is SMNVEV (reference sequence). After removal of 0 bases from V and 3 bases from J, the junction contained 5 bases not matched to a gene. The CDR3 consists of 16 residues. The chain's CDR3 is CASSLSGGSGYNEQFF. CDR3 nucleotides: TGTGCCAGCAGTTTATCGGGCGGGAGTGGCTACAATGAGCAGTTCTTC.

The rearrangement uses TRBV27 and TRBJ1-1; perhaps TRBD1 as D (6 bases). The CDR3 covers 15 residues. CDR1 and CDR2 (germline): MNHEY, SMNVEV (reference sequence). Trimming left V 5 bases short and J 3 bases short, with 16 bases between. As DNA, the CDR3 is TGTGCCAGCAGTCCACTACAGGGTTTGGACACTGAAGCTTTCTTT. Amino acids: CASSPLQGLDTEAFF.